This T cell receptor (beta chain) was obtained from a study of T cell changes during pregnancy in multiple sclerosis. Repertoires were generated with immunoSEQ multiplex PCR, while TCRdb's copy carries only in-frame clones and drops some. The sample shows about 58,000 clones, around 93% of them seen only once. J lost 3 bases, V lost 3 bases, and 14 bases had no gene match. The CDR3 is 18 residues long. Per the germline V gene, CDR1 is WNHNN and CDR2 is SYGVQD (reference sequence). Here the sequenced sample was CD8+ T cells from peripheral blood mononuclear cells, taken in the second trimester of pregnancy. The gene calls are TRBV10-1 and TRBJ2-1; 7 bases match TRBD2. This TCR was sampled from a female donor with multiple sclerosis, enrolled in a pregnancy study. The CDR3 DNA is TGCGCCAGCAGTGATGAGGGAGGGAAGCGGACGGTCTACAATGAGCAGTTCTTC. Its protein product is CASSDEGGKRTVYNEQFF.